The 5 T cell receptor beta chains in this list originate from one sample, sequenced in a study of T cells in Graves' hyperthyroidism and ophthalmopathy (dated by TCRdb to 2018 to 2020). Receptors were amplified or captured by multiplex PCR. The instrument given in TCRdb is Illumina HiSeq 2000. TCR beta CDR3 regions were amplified from RNA transcripts. The TCR CDR3 was subjected to a first round of RT-PCR using the HTBI primer set and the Qiagen OneStep RT-PCR kit. Using fastp trimming at Q25 and MiXCR clonotype assembly, TCRdb reanalyzed the public sequencing data and kept in-frame beta chains. Identical CDR3 proteins give one entry, which carries the most common genes and DNA. This sample gives 250,000 or so distinct CDR3 sequences in total; about 15% of them show up just once. The ten largest clones represent 30% to 35% of the sample. The sample consisted of blood. The receptor source for this set is a woman aged 45 to 65 with Graves' hyperthyroidism that later progressed to Graves' ophthalmopathy.

This clonotype was found a few times. The V and J genes are TRBV19 and TRBJ1-1, with unresolved D. The CDR3 has 14 amino acids. Germline CDR1 is LNHDA and CDR2 is SQIVND (reference sequence). Trimming took 4 bases from V and 0 from J, leaving 9 bases between them. CDR3 coding DNA: TGTGCCAGTAGTAAGGGAGCAGTGAACACTGAAGCTTTCTTT. It codes for CASSKGAVNTEAFF.

This clonotype was recorded at least ten times. The J gene is TRBJ1-1, the V gene TRBV5-1, with a weak D call TRBD1 (6 bases). Trimming took off 0 bases at V and 4 bases at J, with 7 bases between the two ends. CDR1 and CDR2 from the germline V gene are SGHRS and YFSETQ. This CDR3 is 13 amino acids long. CDR3 in DNA: TGCGCCAGCAGCTTGGGGGACACCACTGAAGCTTTCTTT. It yields the protein CASSLGDTTEAFF.

This clonotype was picked up many times. The CDR3 nucleotides read TGTGCCAGCAGTCTACGTGGGAGCTCCTATGGCTACACCTTC. The encoded protein is CASSLRGSSYGYTF. The chain joins TRBV28 to TRBJ1-2; D ambiguous. V dropped 5 bases and J dropped 4 bases, with 14 bases sitting between them. This CDR3 has 14 amino acids. Germline V CDR1 and CDR2: MDHEN, SYDVKM.

This clonotype was detected ten times or more. The rearrangement uses TRBV28 and TRBJ2-5; D unresolved. Trimming removed 5 bases from V and 6 bases from J, with 10 bases in between. The germline V gene encodes CDR1 MDHEN and CDR2 SYDVKM. The CDR3 extends over 12 amino acids. CDR3 amino acids: CASSPGYQTQYF. CDR3 DNA sequence: TGTGCCAGCAGTCCCGGGTATCAGACCCAGTACTTC.

As for this clonotype: Compared with germline, one end of the junction differs, possibly owing to a read error. The V and J genes are TRBV24-1 and TRBJ2-7; no firm D call. CDR1 KGHDR and CDR2 SFDVKD come from the germline V gene. The CDR3 length is 13 residues. The CDR3: CPTSEADGYEQYF. Written as DNA, the CDR3 is TGTCCCACCAGTGAGGCAGATGGCTACGAGCAGTACTTC.